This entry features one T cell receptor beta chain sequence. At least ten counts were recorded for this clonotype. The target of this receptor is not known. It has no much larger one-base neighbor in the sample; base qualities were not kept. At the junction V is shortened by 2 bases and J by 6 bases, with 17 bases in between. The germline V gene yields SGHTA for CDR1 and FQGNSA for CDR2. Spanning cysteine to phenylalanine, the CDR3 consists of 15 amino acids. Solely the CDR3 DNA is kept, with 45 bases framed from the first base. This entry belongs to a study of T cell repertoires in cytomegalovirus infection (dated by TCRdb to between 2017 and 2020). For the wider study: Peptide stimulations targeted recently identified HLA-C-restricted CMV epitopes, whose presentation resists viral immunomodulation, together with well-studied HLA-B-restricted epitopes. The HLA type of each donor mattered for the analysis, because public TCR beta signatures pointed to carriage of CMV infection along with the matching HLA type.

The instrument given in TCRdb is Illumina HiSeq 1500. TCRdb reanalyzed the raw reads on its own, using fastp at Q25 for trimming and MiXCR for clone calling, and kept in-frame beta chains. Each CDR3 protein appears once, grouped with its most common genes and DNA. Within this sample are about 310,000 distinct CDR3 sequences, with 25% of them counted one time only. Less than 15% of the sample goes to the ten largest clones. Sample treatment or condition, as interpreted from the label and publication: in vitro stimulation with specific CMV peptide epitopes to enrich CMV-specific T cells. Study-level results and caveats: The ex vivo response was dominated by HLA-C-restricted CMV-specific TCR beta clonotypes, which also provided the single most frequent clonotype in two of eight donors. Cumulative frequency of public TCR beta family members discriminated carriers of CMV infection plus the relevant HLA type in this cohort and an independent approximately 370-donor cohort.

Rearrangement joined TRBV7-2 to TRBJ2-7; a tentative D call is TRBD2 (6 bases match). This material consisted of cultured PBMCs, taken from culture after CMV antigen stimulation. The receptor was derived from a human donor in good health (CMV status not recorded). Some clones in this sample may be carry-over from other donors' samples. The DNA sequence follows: TGTGCCAGCAGCTTATCAATCGGTCGGAGGGGCGAGCAGTACTTC. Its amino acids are CASSLSIGRRGEQYF.